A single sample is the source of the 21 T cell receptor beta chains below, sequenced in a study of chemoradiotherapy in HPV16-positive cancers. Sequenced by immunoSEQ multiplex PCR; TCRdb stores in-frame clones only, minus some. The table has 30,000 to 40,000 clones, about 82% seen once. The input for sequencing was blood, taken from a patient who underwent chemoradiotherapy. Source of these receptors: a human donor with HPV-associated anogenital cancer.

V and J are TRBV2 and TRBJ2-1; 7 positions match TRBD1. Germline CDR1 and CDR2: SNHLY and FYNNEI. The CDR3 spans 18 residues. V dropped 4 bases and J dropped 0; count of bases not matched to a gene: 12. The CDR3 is CASSVTGPERLSYNEQFF. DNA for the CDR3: TGTGCCAGCAGTGTGACAGGGCCGGAGCGGCTCTCCTACAATGAGCAGTTCTTC.

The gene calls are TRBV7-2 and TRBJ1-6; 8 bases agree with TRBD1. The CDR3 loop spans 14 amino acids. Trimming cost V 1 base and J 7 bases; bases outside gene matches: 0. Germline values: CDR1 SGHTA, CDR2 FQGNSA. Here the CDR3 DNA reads TGTGCCAGCAGCTTAGGGACAGGGAATTCACCCCTCCACTTT. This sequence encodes CASSLGTGNSPLHF.

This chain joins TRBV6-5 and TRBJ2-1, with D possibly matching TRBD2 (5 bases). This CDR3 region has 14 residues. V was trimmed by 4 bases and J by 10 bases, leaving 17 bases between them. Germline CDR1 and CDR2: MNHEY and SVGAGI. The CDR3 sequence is CASSSAPTTGEQFF. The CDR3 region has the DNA TGTGCCAGCAGTTCGGCTCCGACTACTGGGGAGCAGTTCTTC.

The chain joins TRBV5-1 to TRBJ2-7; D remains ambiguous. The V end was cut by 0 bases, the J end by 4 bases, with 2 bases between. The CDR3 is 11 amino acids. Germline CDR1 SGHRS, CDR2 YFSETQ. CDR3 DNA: TGCGCCAGCAGCTTGGGTTACGAGCAGTACTTC. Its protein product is CASSLGYEQYF.

CDR3 DNA sequence: TGCAGCGTTGAAGTTAAGTGGAACGAGCAGTACTTC. Its translation is CSVEVKWNEQYF. The genes are TRBV29-1 and TRBJ2-7; no reliable D call. In germline, CDR1 is SQVTM, CDR2 ANQGSEA. CDR3 size: 12 residues. The V end lost 1 base, the J end lost 5 bases, and 9 bases lay between the germline ends.

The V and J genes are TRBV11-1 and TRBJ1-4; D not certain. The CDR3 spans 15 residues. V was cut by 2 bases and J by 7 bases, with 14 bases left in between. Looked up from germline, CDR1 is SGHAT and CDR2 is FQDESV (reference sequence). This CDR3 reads CASSLSGNLLEKLFF. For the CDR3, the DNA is TGTGCCAGCAGCTTAAGTGGAAACTTGCTTGAAAAACTGTTTTTT.

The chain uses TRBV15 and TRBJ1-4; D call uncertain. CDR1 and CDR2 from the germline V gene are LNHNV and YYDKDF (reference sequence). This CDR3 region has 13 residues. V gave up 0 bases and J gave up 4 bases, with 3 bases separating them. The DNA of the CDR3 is TGTGCCACCAGCAGAGACCATAATGAAAAACTGTTTTTT. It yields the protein CATSRDHNEKLFF.

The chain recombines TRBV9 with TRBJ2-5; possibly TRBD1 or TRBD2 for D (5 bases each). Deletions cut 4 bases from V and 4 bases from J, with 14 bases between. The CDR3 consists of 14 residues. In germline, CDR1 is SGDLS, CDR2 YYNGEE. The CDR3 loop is CASSPVSGRETQYF. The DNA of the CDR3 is TGTGCCAGCAGCCCTGTTTCGGGACGAGAGACCCAGTACTTC.

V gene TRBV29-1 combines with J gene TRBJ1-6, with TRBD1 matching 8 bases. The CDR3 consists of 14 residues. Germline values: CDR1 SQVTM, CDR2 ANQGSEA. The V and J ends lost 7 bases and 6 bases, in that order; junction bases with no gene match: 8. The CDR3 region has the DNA TGCAGCGCCTCGGGGACAGGAGGTAATTCACCCCTCCACTTT. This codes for CSASGTGGNSPLHF.

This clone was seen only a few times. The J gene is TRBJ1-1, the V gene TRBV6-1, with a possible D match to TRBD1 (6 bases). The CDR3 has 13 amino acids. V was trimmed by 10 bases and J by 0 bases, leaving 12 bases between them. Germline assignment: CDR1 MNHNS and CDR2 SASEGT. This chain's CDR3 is CANRGTMNTEAFF. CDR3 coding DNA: TGTGCCAACCGAGGGACAATGAACACTGAAGCTTTCTTT.

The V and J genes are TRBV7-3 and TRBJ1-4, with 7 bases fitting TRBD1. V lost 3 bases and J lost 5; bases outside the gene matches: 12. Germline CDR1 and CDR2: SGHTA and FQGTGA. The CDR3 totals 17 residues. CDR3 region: CASSFISGGLANEKLFF. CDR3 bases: TGTGCCAGCAGCTTTATCTCAGGGGGACTGGCAAATGAAAAACTGTTTTTT. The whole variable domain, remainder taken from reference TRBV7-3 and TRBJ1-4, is GAGVSQTPSNKVTEKGKYVELRCDPISGHTALYWYRQSLGQGPEFLIYFQGTGAADDSGLPNDRFFAVRPEGSVSTLKIQRTERGDSAVYLCASSFISGGLANEKLFFGSGTQLSVL.

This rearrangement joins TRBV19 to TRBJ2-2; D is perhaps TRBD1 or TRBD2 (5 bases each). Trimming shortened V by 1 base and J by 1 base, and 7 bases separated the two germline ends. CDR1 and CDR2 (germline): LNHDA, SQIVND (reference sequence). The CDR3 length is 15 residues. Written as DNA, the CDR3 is TGTGCCAGTAGTATAGGGGGGTGGAACACCGGGGAGCTGTTTTTT. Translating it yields CASSIGGWNTGELFF.

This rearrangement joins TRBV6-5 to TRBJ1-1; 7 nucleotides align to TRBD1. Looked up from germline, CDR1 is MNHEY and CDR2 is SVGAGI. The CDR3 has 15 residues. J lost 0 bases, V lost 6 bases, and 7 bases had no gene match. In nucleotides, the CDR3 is TGTGCCAGCAGACGGGGACAGTCTATGAACACTGAAGCTTTCTTT. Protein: CASRRGQSMNTEAFF.

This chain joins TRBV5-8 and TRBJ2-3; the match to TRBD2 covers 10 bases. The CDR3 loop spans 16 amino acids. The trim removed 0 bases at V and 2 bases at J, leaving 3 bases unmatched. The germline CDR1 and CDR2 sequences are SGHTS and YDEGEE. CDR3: CASSLGLAGDTDTQYF. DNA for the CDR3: TGTGCCAGCAGCTTGGGGCTAGCGGGAGACACAGATACGCAGTATTTT.

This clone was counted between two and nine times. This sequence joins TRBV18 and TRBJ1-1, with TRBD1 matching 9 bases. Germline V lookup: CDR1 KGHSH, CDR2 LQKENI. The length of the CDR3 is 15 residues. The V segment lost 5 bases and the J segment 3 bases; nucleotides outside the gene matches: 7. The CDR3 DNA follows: TGTGCCAGCTCAAATCGACAGGGGGGGGACACTGAAGCTTTCTTT. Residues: CASSNRQGGDTEAFF.

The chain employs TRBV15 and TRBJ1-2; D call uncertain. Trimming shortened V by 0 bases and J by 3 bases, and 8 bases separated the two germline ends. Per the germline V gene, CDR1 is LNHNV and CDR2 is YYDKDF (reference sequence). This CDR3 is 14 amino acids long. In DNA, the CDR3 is TGTGCCACCAGCAGAGATCTGGGAGACTATGGCTACACCTTC. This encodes CATSRDLGDYGYTF. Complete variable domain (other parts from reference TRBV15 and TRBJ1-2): DAMVIQNPRYQVTQFGKPVTLSCSQTLNHNVMYWYQQKSSQAPKLLFHYYDKDFNNEADTPDNFQSRRPNTSFCFLDIRSPGLGDTAMYLCATSRDLGDYGYTFGSGTRLTVV.

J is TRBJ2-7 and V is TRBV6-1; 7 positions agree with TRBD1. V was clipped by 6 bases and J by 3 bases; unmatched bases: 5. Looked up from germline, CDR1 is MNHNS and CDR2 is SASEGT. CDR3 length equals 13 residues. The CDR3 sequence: CASSLTGNYEQYF. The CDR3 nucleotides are TGTGCCAGCAGCCTGACAGGGAACTACGAGCAGTACTTC.

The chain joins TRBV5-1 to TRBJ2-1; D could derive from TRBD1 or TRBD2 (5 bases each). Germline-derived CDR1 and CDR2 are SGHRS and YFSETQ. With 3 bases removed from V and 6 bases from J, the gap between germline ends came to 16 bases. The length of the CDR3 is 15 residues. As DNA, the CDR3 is TGCGCCAGCAGCTACTCCGCCGGGACCATCAATGAGCAGTTCTTC. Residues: CASSYSAGTINEQFF.

The CDR3 nucleotides are TGTGCCAGCAGTGAGGGGGGGGAGAGGACAGACGATGGCTACACCTTC. Translation gives CASSEGGERTDDGYTF. This sequence joins TRBV2 and TRBJ1-2, with D perhaps matching TRBD1 (6 bases). CDR1 and CDR2 (germline): SNHLY, FYNNEI. The CDR3 totals 16 residues. With 3 bases removed from V and 6 bases from J, the gap between germline ends came to 20 bases.

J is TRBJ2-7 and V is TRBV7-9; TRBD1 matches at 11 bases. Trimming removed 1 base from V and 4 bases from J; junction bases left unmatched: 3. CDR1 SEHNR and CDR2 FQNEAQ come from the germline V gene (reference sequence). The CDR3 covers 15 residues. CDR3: CASSLGGTGGYEQYF. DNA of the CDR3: TGTGCCAGCAGCTTAGGAGGGACAGGGGGGTACGAGCAGTACTTC.

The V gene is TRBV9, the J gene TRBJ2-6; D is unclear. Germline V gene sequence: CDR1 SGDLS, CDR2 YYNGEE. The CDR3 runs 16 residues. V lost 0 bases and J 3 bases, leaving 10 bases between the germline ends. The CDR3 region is CASSVARANGANVLTF. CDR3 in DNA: TGTGCCAGCAGCGTAGCCAGAGCCAATGGGGCCAACGTCCTGACTTTC.